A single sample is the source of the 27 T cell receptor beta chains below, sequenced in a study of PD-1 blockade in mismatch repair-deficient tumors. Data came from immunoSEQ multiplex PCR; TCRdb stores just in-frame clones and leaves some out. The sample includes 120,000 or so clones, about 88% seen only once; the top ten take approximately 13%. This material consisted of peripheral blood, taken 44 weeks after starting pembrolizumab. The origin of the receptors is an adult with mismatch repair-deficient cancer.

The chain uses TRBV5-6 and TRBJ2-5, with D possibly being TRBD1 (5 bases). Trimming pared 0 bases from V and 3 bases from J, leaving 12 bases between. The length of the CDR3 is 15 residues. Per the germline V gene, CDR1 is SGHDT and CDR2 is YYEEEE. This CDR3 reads CASSLGSRGEETQYF. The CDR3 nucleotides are TGTGCCAGCAGCTTGGGGTCAAGGGGTGAAGAGACCCAGTACTTC.

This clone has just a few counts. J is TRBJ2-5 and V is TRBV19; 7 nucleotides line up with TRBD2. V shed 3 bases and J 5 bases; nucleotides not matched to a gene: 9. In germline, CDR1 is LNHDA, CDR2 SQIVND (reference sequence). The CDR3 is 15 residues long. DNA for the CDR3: TGTGCCAGTAGTATGGCCTGGACTAGTCGGGAGACCCAGTACTTC. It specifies CASSMAWTSRETQYF.

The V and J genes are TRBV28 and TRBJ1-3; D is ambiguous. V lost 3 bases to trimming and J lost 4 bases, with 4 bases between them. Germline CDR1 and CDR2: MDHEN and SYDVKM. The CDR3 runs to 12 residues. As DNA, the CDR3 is TGTGCCAGCAGTTTGGAAGGAAACACCATATATTTT. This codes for CASSLEGNTIYF. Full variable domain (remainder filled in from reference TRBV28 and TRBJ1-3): DVKVTQSSRYLVKRTGEKVFLECVQDMDHENMFWYRQDPGLGLRLIYFSYDVKMKEKGDIPEGYSVSREKKERFSLILESASTNQTSMYLCASSLEGNTIYFGEGSWLTVV.

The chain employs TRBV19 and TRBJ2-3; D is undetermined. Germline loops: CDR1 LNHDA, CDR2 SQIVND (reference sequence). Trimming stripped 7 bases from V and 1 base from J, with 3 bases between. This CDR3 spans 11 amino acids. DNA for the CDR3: TGTGCCAGTACGGGCACAGATACGCAGTATTTT. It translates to CASTGTDTQYF.

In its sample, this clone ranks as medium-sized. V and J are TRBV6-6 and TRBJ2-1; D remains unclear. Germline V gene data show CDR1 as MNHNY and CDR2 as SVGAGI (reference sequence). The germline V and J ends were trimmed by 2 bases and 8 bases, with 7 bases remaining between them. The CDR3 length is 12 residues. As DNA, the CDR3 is TGTGCCAGCAGTTACACCCGGGATGAGCAGTTCTTC. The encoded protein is CASSYTRDEQFF.

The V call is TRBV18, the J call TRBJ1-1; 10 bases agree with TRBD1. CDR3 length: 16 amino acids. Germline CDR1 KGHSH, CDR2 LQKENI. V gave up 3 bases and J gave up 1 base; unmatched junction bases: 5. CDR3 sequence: CASSPMDRGENTEAFF. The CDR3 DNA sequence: TGTGCCAGCTCACCGATGGACAGGGGGGAGAACACTGAAGCTTTCTTT.

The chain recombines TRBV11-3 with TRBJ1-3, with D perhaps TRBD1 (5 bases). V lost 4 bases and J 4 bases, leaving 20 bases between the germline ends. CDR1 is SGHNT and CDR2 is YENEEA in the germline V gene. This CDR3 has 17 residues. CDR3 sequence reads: CASSSRAGPSGGNTIYF. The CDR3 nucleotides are TGTGCCAGCAGCTCCAGAGCGGGACCCTCGGGGGGAAACACCATATATTTT.

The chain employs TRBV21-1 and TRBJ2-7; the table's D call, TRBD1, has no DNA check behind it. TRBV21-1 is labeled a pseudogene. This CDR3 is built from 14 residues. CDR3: CASSKDTGWYEQYF. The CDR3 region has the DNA TGTGCCAGCAGCAAAGACACAGGGTGGTACGAGCAGTACTTC.

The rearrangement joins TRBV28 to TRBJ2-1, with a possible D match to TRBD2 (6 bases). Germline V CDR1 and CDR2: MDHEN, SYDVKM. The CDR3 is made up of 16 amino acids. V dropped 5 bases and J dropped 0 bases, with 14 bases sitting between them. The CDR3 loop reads CASSTWGRSSYNEQFF. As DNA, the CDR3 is TGTGCCAGCAGTACTTGGGGGAGGAGCTCCTACAATGAGCAGTTCTTC.

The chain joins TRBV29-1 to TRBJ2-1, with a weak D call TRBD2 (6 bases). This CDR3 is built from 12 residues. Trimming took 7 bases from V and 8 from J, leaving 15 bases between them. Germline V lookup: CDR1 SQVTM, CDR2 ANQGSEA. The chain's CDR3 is CSGDVWGDEQFF. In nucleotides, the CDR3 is TGCAGCGGCGACGTATGGGGGGATGAGCAGTTCTTC.

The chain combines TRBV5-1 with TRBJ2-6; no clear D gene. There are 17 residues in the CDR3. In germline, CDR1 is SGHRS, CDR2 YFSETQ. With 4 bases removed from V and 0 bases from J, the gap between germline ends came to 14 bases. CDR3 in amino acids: CASSLVGKASGANVLTF. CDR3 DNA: TGCGCCAGCAGCCTTGTGGGGAAGGCCTCTGGGGCCAACGTCCTGACTTTC. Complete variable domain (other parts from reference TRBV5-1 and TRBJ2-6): KAGVTQTPRYLIKTRGQQVTLSCSPISGHRSVSWYQQTPGQGLQFLFEYFSETQRNKGNFPGRFSGRQFSNSRSEMNVSTLELGDSALYLCASSLVGKASGANVLTFGAGSRLTVL.

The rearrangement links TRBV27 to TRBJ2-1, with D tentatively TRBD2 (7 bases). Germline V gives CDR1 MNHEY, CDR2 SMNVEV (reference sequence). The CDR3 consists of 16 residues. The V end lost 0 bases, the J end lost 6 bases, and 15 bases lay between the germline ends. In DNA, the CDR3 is TGTGCCAGCAGTTTATCCCGGGGGGCGGGTATCAATGAGCAGTTCTTC. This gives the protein CASSLSRGAGINEQFF.

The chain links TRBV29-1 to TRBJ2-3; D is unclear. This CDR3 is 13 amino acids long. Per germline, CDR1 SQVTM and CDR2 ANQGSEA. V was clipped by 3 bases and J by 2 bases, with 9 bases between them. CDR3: CSVDLATTDTQYF. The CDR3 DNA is TGCAGCGTTGATTTGGCGACCACAGATACGCAGTATTTT.

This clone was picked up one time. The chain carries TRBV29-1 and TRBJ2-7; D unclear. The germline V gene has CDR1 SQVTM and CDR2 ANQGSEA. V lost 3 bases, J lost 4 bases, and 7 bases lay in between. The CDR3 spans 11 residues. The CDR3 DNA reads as TGCAGCGTTGATGATCAATACGAGCAGTACTTC. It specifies CSVDDQYEQYF.

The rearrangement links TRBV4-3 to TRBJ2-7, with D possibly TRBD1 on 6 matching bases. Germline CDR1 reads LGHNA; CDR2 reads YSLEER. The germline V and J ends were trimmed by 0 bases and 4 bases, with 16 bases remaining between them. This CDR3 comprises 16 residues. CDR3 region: CASSQDSRQGLYEQYF. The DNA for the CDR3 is TGCGCCAGCAGCCAAGATTCGAGGCAGGGGTTGTACGAGCAGTACTTC.

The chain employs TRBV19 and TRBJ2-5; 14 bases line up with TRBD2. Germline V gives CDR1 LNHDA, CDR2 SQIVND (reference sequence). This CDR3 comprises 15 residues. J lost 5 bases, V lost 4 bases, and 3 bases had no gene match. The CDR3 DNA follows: TGTGCCAGTAGTACGGGACTAGCGGGAGTGGAGACCCAGTACTTC. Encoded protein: CASSTGLAGVETQYF.

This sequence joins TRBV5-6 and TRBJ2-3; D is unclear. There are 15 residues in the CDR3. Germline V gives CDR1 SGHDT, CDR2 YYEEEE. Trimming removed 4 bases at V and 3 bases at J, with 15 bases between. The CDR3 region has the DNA TGTGCCAGCAGCCCGGGTGTAGTGACTACAGATACGCAGTATTTT. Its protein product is CASSPGVVTTDTQYF.

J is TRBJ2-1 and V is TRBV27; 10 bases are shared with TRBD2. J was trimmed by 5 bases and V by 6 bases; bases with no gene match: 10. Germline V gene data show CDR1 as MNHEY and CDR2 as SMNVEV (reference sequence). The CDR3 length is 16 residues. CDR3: CASSRPAGGPDNEQFF. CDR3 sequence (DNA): TGTGCCAGCAGCCGACCAGCGGGAGGGCCTGACAATGAGCAGTTCTTC.

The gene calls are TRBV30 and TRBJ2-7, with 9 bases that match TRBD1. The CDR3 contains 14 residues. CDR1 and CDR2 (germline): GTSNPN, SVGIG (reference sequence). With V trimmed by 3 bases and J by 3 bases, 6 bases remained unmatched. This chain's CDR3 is CAWRKPGQGYEQYF. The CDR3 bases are TGTGCCTGGAGGAAACCGGGACAGGGCTACGAGCAGTACTTC.

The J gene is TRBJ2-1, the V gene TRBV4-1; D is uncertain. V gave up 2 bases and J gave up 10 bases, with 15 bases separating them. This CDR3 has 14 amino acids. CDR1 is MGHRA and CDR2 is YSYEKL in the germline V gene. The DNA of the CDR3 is TGCGCCAGCAGCCAACAGACTTCGACCTGGGAGCAGTTCTTC. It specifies CASSQQTSTWEQFF.

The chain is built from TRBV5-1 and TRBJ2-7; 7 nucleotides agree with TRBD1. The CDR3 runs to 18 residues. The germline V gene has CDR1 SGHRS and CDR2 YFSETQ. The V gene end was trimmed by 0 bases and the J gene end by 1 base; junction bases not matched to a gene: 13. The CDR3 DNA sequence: TGCGCCAGCAGCTTGGGAGTACGCAGGACAGGTGGGTCCTACGAGCAGTACTTC. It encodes CASSLGVRRTGGSYEQYF.

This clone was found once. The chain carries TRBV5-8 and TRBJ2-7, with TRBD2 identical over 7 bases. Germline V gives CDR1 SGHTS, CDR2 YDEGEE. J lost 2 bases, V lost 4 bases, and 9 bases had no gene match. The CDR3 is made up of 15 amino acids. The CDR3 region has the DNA TGTGCCAGCAGCGGGAGGAGCGGGGTTCCCTACGAGCAGTACTTC. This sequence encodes CASSGRSGVPYEQYF.

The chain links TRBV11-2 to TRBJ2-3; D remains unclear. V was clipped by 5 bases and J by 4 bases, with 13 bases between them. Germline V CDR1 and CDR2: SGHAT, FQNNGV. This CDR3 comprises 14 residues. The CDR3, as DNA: TGTGCCAGCAGCCTTTTGCCCCCCCCAGATACGCAGTATTTT. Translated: CASSLLPPPDTQYF. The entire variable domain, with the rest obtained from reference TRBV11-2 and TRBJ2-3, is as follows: EAGVAQSPRYKIIEKRQSVAFWCNPISGHATLYWYQQILGQGPKLLIQFQNNGVVDDSQLPKDRFSAERLKGVDSTLKIQPAKLEDSAVYLCASSLLPPPDTQYFGPGTRLTVL.

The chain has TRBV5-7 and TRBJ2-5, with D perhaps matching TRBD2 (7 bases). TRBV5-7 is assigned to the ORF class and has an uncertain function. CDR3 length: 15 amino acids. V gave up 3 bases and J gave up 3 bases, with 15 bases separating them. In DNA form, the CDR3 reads TGTGCCAGCAGCTGGGGGGGGCAGGGAGAAGAGACCCAGTACTTC. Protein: CASSWGGQGEETQYF.

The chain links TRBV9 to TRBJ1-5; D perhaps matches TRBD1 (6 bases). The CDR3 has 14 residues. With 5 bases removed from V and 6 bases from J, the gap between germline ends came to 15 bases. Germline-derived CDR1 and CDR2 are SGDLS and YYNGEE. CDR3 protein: CASSLRGEGQPQHF. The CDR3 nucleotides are TGTGCCAGCAGTCTCAGGGGTGAGGGTCAGCCCCAGCATTTT.

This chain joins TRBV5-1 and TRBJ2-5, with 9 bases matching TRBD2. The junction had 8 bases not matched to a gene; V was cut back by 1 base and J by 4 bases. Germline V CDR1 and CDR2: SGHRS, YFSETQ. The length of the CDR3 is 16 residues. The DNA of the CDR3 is TGCGCCAGCAGCTTGTGGCGGGAGGGCCGGGGAGAGACCCAGTACTTC. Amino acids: CASSLWREGRGETQYF. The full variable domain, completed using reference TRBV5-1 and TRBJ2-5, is KAGVTQTPRYLIKTRGQQVTLSCSPISGHRSVSWYQQTPGQGLQFLFEYFSETQRNKGNFPGRFSGRQFSNSRSEMNVSTLELGDSALYLCASSLWREGRGETQYFGPGTRLLVL.

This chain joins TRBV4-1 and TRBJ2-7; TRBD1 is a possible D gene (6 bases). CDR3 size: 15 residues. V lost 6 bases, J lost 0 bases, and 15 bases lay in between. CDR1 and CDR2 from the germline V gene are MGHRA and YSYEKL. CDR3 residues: CASSQTRDTSYEQYF. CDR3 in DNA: TGCGCCAGCAGTCAGACGAGGGACACCTCCTACGAGCAGTACTTC.